This T cell receptor (beta chain) was identified in a study of neoadjuvant nivolumab and ipilimumab in lung cancer. The method was immunoSEQ multiplex PCR; TCRdb's version includes in-frame clones alone and lacks a portion of them. The repertoire holds 9,500 to 10,000 clones, with around 80% as singletons. Notes on the study in general: Only two of four nivolumab-treated tumors gained richness and clonality by surgery. TCR richness and clonality were higher in tumors than adjacent uninvolved lung. Pathologic regression was not significantly tied to TCR clonality. Only a small number of samples underwent TCR sequencing.

The germline V and J ends were trimmed by 1 base and 6 bases, with 7 bases remaining between them. There are 13 residues in the CDR3. Germline V CDR1 and CDR2: SEHNR, FQNEAQ (reference sequence). Points on this clone: Its antigen remains unknown.

This receptor was identified in an adult with non-small cell lung cancer. This chain uses TRBV7-9 with TRBJ2-1; D is undetermined. The sequences come from peripheral blood, collected before neoadjuvant nivolumab, alone or with ipilimumab. The CDR3 coding sequence is TGTGCCAGCAGCTTAGGTAGGACCAATGAGCAGTTCTTC. Translating it yields CASSLGRTNEQFF.